This TCR beta chain was recovered during a study of neurological immune-mediated disorders. The study's findings and limits: It was HTLV-1-associated myelopathy that showed the most TCR clonal expansion, while multiple sclerosis showed the least, falling below healthy controls.

TCRdb re-called the 5' RACE reads with MiXCR, one entry per CDR3 protein. Of roughly 47,000 distinct CDR3 sequences in the sample, around 4.5% were seen once. This clonotype occurred a few times. As yet, its antigen is unknown. From 2 million PBMCs stored at -80 C, the unsorted libraries were generated. Trimming removed 6 bases from V and 2 bases from J; junction bases left unmatched: 3. The CDR3 covers 14 residues. Germline V gives CDR1 MDHEN, CDR2 SYDVKM. The rearrangement uses TRBV28 and TRBJ2-5; 10 bases map to TRBD2. Sequenced material: PBMCs. This TCR derives from a woman aged 55-70 years with multiple sclerosis. The CDR3 nucleotides read TGTGCCAGCAGCCAACTAGCGGGGCAAGAGACCCAGTACTTC. Amino acid sequence: CASSQLAGQETQYF.